This is a list of T cell receptor beta chains from one sample in a study of breast tumors, draining lymph nodes, adjacent tissues. Each CDR3 protein is one row after TCRdb ran MiXCR on the multiplex PCR reads. The sample records tens of thousands of distinct CDR3 sequences, 40% to 45% being singletons. Material: breast tumor tissue. These receptor sequences come from a female donor with breast cancer. Some clones in this sample may be carry-over from other donors' samples. Each CDR3 is given with its conserved first and last residue. D genes are given only for firm matches. A row's size may be missing; if present it is once, few, many or a size class.

>once|-|TRBJ2-7|TRBV24-1
TGTGCCACCAGTGAACGGACTCTCGAGCGGTCCTACGAGCAGTACTTC
CATSERTLERSYEQYF
>medium-sized|-|TRBJ2-6|TRBV25-1
TGTGCCAGCAGTGAAGGCCCTGGGGCCAACGTCCTGACTTTC
CASSEGPGANVLTF
>many|TRBD1|TRBJ2-3|TRBV7-8
TGTGCCAGCAGCTTGGTAGGGACAGGGGCAGATACGCAGTATTTT
CASSLVGTGADTQYF
>-|TRBD2|TRBJ2-7|TRBV6-6
TGTGCCAGCAGCCAACGAAGCGGGACCTACGAGCAGTACTTC
CASSQRSGTYEQYF
>-|-|TRBJ1-2|TRBV20-1
TGCAGTGCTAGAGTGAACTATGGCTACACCTTC
CSARVNYGYTF
>once|-|TRBJ2-1|TRBV30
TGTGCCTGGAGTGGGAACGACAATGAGCAGTTCTTC
CAWSGNDNEQFF
>many|-|TRBJ2-7|TRBV30
TGTGCCTGGAGTAGGTACAGATCCTACGAGCAGTACTTC
CAWSRYRSYEQYF
>many|-|TRBJ2-7|TRBV19
TGTGCCAGTAGTACCAGTGAACGGCAGTACTTC
CASSTSERQYF
>many|TRBD1|TRBJ2-7|TRBV20-1
TGCAGTGCTAGAGCGCCCTGGGACCGGGACAGGGGTCCGTGGAAGTCCTACGAGCAGTACTTC
CSARAPWDRDRGPWKSYEQYF
>-|-|TRBJ1-6|TRBV11-2
TGTGCCAGCAGCTTTCAGGGTAGCTCCTATAATTCACCCCTCCACTTT
CASSFQGSSYNSPLHF
>-|-|TRBJ2-7|TRBV7-9
TGTGCCAGCAGCCCCGATGGGGCCATCTACGAGCAGTACTTC
CASSPDGAIYEQYF
>medium-sized|TRBD2|TRBJ2-5|TRBV7-3
TGTGCCAGCAGCCCCCTAGCGGGGGGGCCGAGGGAGACCCAGTACTTC
CASSPLAGGPRETQYF
>many|TRBD2|TRBJ2-1|TRBV7-8
TGTGCCAGCAGCCTAATACTAGCGGGGGGCATGGGCGAGCAGTTCTTC
CASSLILAGGMGEQFF
>many|-|TRBJ1-2|TRBV19
TGTGCCAGTAGTTCGGGACCGTATGGCTACACCTTC
CASSSGPYGYTF
>-|-|TRBJ1-6|TRBV20-1
TGCAGTGCTAGCGGCAATCGCGCCGATACTTCCCCCCTCCACTTT
CSASGNRADTSPLHF
>large|TRBD2|TRBJ2-5|TRBV7-3
TGTGCCAGCAGCGCCAGCGGGAGGGTAGGGGAGACCCAGTACTTC
CASSASGRVGETQYF
>many|-|TRBJ1-2|TRBV24-1
TGTGCCACCAGTAATGCCTATGGCTACACCTTC
CATSNAYGYTF
>many|-|TRBJ2-3|TRBV9
TGTGCCAGCAGCGGAACCGCACAGAAGGCCCTCCCGCAGTATTTT
CASSGTAQKALPQYF
>once|-|TRBJ1-2|TRBV12-5
TGTGCTAGTGCCTTGCGGGACTATGGCTACACCTTC
CASALRDYGYTF
>-|TRBD2|TRBJ2-5|TRBV7-9
TGTGCCAGCAGTACCGGACTAGCGGGAGCTGAGACCCAGTACTTC
CASSTGLAGAETQYF
>medium-sized|TRBD1|TRBJ2-5|TRBV24-1
TGTGCCACCAGTGACTTAAGGACAGGGGGGCAAGAGACCCAGTACTTC
CATSDLRTGGQETQYF
>-|-|TRBJ2-5|TRBV20-1
TGCAGTGCTAGAAACCAAGAGACCCAGTACTTC
CSARNQETQYF
>-|TRBD2|TRBJ2-1|TRBV20-1
TGCAGTGCCAGCAGCTTCACGGGCGGGGGAGAGCAGTTCTTC
CSASSFTGGGEQFF
>many|-|TRBJ2-7|TRBV20-1
TGCAGTGCTAGAGAGGGACTCGACTACGAGCAGTACTTC
CSAREGLDYEQYF
>many|-|TRBJ2-1|TRBV5-1
TGCGCCAGCAACCGGGACGATTCACATAACTTACCCGACAATGAGCAGTTCTTC
CASNRDDSHNLPDNEQFF
>many|-|TRBJ2-7|TRBV5-6
TGTGCCAGCAGCTCCATTTCTAAAGACAGGGAGCAGTACTTC
CASSSISKDREQYF
>-|TRBD2|TRBJ2-7|TRBV6-1
TGTGCCAGCAGAAAGCCAGCGGGAGCTGGCGAGCAGTACTTC
CASRKPAGAGEQYF
>many|-|TRBJ2-7|TRBV11-2
TGTGCCAGCAGCTTTCCTAGGGCCCCCGGGACACTATACTCCTACGAGCAGTACTTC
CASSFPRAPGTLYSYEQYF
>many|TRBD1|TRBJ1-3|TRBV19
TGTGCCAGTAAGGGGACAGGCGGACCGATCTCTGGAAACACCATATATTTT
CASKGTGGPISGNTIYF
>many|TRBD1|TRBJ2-2|TRBV4-2
TGTGCCAGCAGCCAAGGTCTGGGACAGTCGGGCACCGGGGAGCTGTTTTTT
CASSQGLGQSGTGELFF
>-|TRBD1|TRBJ2-3|TRBV10-3
TGTGCCATCAGCCGACAGGGATCGGGCACAGATACGCAGTATTTT
CAISRQGSGTDTQYF